Listed below are T cell receptor beta chains from one sample, sequenced in a study of T cell responses to AZD1222 COVID-19 vaccine. Here immunoSEQ multiplex PCR was the method, and the copy in TCRdb shows in-frame clones only, minus some. The sample consists of approximately 120,000 clones, around 90% of them appearing once. The material sequenced was peripheral blood, taken 28 days after the second AZD1222 dose. All receptors derive from an adult who received the AZD1222 COVID-19 vaccine. Each CDR3 is given with its conserved first and last residue. Fields, in order: J gene, clone size, V gene, D gene, CDR3 DNA, CDR3 protein. D genes are given only for firm matches. Not all rows give a size; the values are once, few, many and, for expanded clones, a class.

J: TRBJ2-1; size: .; V: TRBV27; D: TRBD2; DNA: TGTGCCAGCAGCCGACTAGCGGGAGAATCCTACAATGAGCAGTTCTTC; CDR3: CASSRLAGESYNEQFF
J: TRBJ1-2; size: .; V: TRBV3-1/TRBV3-2; D: .; DNA: TGTGCCAGCAGCCAAGAGGTAGGGTCTCGCTACACCTTC; CDR3: CASSQEVGSRYTF
J: TRBJ2-1; size: .; V: TRBV6-5; D: .; DNA: TGTGCCAGCAGTTACTCCGGGGGAAAAGATCCTAATGAGCAGTTCTTC; CDR3: CASSYSGGKDPNEQFF
J: TRBJ2-5; size: .; V: TRBV7-8; D: TRBD1; DNA: TGTGCCAGCAGCTTAGGACAGGGTGAGACCCAGTACTTC; CDR3: CASSLGQGETQYF
J: TRBJ2-7; size: .; V: TRBV5-1; D: TRBD2; DNA: TGCGCCAGCAGCTCCGGGGGGACTGAGCGAGTGGAGTACTTC; CDR3: CASSSGGTERVEYF
J: TRBJ1-2; size: .; V: TRBV15; D: .; DNA: TGTGCCACCAGCAGAGAAAGCTATGGCTACACCTTC; CDR3: CATSRESYGYTF
J: TRBJ1-5; size: .; V: TRBV28; D: .; DNA: TGTGCCAGCAGGGCACAGGGAGGCAATCAGCCCCAGCATTTT; CDR3: CASRAQGGNQPQHF
J: TRBJ1-5; size: .; V: TRBV2; D: .; DNA: TGTGCCAGCAGTGAAGGGGGGGCTGTGGAGCCCCAGCATTTT; CDR3: CASSEGGAVEPQHF
J: TRBJ1-1; size: .; V: TRBV5-1; D: .; DNA: TGCGCCAGCAGCTTGGGTGGGGGTTCTAACACTGAAGCTTTCTTT; CDR3: CASSLGGGSNTEAFF
J: TRBJ2-1; size: .; V: TRBV4-1; D: TRBD1; DNA: TGCGCCAGCAGCCAACAGGGACAGGTTAGGGTCTTC; CDR3: CASSQQGQVRVF
J: TRBJ1-3; size: .; V: TRBV18; D: .; DNA: TGTGCCAGCTCACGAAGGCAGGCCTCTGGAAACACCATATATTTT; CDR3: CASSRRQASGNTIYF
J: TRBJ1-2; size: .; V: TRBV7-9; D: .; DNA: TGTGCCAGCAGCTTAAACGGGAACTATGGCTACACCTTC; CDR3: CASSLNGNYGYTF
J: TRBJ1-5; size: .; V: TRBV5-5; D: .; DNA: TGTGCCAGCAGCTTGGAAAGGGGACAGCCCCAGCATTTT; CDR3: CASSLERGQPQHF
J: TRBJ1-5; size: few; V: TRBV5-1; D: .; DNA: TGCGCCAGCAGCTTGCTGGGTTTGAGTGGACAGCCCCAGCATTTT; CDR3: CASSLLGLSGQPQHF
J: TRBJ2-1; size: .; V: TRBV7-2; D: .; DNA: TGTGCCAGCAGCTTAAATTTTGGGAATGAGCAGTTCTTC; CDR3: CASSLNFGNEQFF
J: TRBJ1-5; size: .; V: TRBV4-1; D: .; DNA: TGCGCCAGCAGCCTCCTAAGCGCGCCAGGGGGCAATCAGCCCCAGCATTTT; CDR3: CASSLLSAPGGNQPQHF
J: TRBJ2-7; size: .; V: TRBV11-2; D: .; DNA: TGTGCCAGCAGCTTGCAAACTTCCTACGAGCAGTACTTC; CDR3: CASSLQTSYEQYF
J: TRBJ1-6; size: .; V: TRBV5-8; D: .; DNA: TGTGCCAGCAGCCTGGGGCCGGGGGCCGGTTATTCACCCCTCCACTTT; CDR3: CASSLGPGAGYSPLHF
J: TRBJ1-5; size: .; V: TRBV6-5; D: .; DNA: TGTGCCAGCGAGGGGGGATATAGCAATCAGCCCCAGCATTTT; CDR3: CASEGGYSNQPQHF
J: TRBJ1-2; size: .; V: TRBV6-1; D: .; DNA: TGTGCCAGCAGTGAACCCCAAGGCTACACCTTC; CDR3: CASSEPQGYTF
J: TRBJ1-6; size: .; V: TRBV6-1; D: .; DNA: TGTGCCAGCAGTGAACAGTTCCTTAATTCACCCCTCCACTTT; CDR3: CASSEQFLNSPLHF
J: TRBJ2-1; size: .; V: TRBV10-3; D: .; DNA: TGTGCCATCAGTGATTTCGGACGTCTACGTAATGAGCAGTTCTTC; CDR3: CAISDFGRLRNEQFF
J: TRBJ2-1; size: .; V: TRBV7-3; D: TRBD2; DNA: TGTGCCAGCAGCCCCTTACTAGCGGGGGGGCCGGATGAGCAGTTCTTC; CDR3: CASSPLLAGGPDEQFF
J: TRBJ1-5; size: .; V: TRBV6-5; D: TRBD1; DNA: TGTGCCAGCAGTTACTCGACAGGGGGCAATCAGCCCCAGCATTTT; CDR3: CASSYSTGGNQPQHF
J: TRBJ2-7; size: .; V: TRBV28; D: TRBD1; DNA: TGTGCCAGCAAGTTCGACAGGGAGACCCGCGAGCAGTACTTC; CDR3: CASKFDRETREQYF
J: TRBJ2-1; size: .; V: TRBV19; D: .; DNA: TGTGCCAGTAGTATTTGGGGGGGACAGTTATACAATGAGCAGTTCTTC; CDR3: CASSIWGGQLYNEQFF
J: TRBJ2-3; size: few; V: TRBV5-1; D: TRBD2; DNA: TGCGCCAGCAGCCTGACGGCTAGCGGGGTGTCAGATACGCAGTATTTT; CDR3: CASSLTASGVSDTQYF
J: TRBJ2-7; size: .; V: TRBV11-1; D: .; DNA: TGTGCCAGCAGCTTAGCTGGGACATCTCACGAGCAGTACTTC; CDR3: CASSLAGTSHEQYF
J: TRBJ2-3; size: .; V: TRBV10-2; D: .; DNA: TGCGCCAGCAGTCCCAGTGGAGACACAGATACGCAGTATTTT; CDR3: CASSPSGDTDTQYF
J: TRBJ1-6; size: .; V: TRBV27; D: .; DNA: TGTGCCAGCAGGGAGGACACTTCGAATTCACCCCTCCACTTT; CDR3: CASREDTSNSPLHF
J: TRBJ1-2; size: few; V: TRBV5-1; D: .; DNA: TGCGCCAGCAGCTTGTCGCCGGGGAGGGTTGTATCTGACTATGGCTACACCTTC; CDR3: CASSLSPGRVVSDYGYTF
J: TRBJ1-1; size: .; V: TRBV7-2; D: TRBD1; DNA: TGTGCCAGCAGCTTAGGACGACAGGGAACTGAAGCTTTCTTT; CDR3: CASSLGRQGTEAFF
J: TRBJ2-7; size: .; V: TRBV24-1; D: TRBD1; DNA: TGTGCCACCAGTGACCGGGACAGGGATATTAACGAGCAGTACTTC; CDR3: CATSDRDRDINEQYF